A selection of T cell receptor beta chains follows, all from one sample in a study of shared clonotypes between healthy human individuals. Here immunoSEQ multiplex PCR was the method, and the copy in TCRdb shows in-frame clones only, minus some. The sample shows roughly 2.2 million clones, around 90% of them seen only once. The specimen was naive CD4+ T cells from PBMCs. All receptors come from a man aged 18 to 30 in good health. Some clones in this sample may be carry-over from other donors' samples. Each CDR3 is given with its conserved first and last residue. The D gene is left open where the match is weak. Expanded clones are given a class, and other clones once, few, many or no size at all.

DNA: TGTGCCAGCAGCACTCAGACTAACTATGGCTACACCTTC
CDR3: CASSTQTNYGYTF
size: -
length: 13
D: -
J: TRBJ1-2
V: TRBV11-2

DNA: TGTGCCAGCATCCTGGACAGGAGCAATCAGCCCCAGCATTTT
CDR3: CASILDRSNQPQHF
size: -
length: 14
D: TRBD1
J: TRBJ1-5
V: TRBV7-9

DNA: TGTGCCTGGAGTGCGGGGGACACCTACAATGAGCAGTTCTTC
CDR3: CAWSAGDTYNEQFF
size: once
length: 14
D: -
J: TRBJ2-1
V: TRBV30

DNA: TGTGCCAGCAGCTCCTCCACCCCATCGTACGAGCAGTACTTC
CDR3: CASSSSTPSYEQYF
size: -
length: 14
D: -
J: TRBJ2-7
V: TRBV7-9

DNA: TGTGCCAGCAGCCCAGGTCCTAGGGTAGCTCGCGAGCAGTACTTC
CDR3: CASSPGPRVAREQYF
size: -
length: 15
D: -
J: TRBJ2-7
V: TRBV5-5

DNA: TGTGCCAGCACCCCGCGAGCGCACTATGGCTACACCTTC
CDR3: CASTPRAHYGYTF
size: -
length: 13
D: -
J: TRBJ1-2
V: TRBV28

DNA: TGCGCCAGCAGCTTGGAGGGGTCTCAGCCCCAGCATTTT
CDR3: CASSLEGSQPQHF
size: -
length: 13
D: -
J: TRBJ1-5
V: TRBV5-1

DNA: TGTGCCAGCAGCACCGACGTGGAGACCCAGTACTTC
CDR3: CASSTDVETQYF
size: -
length: 12
D: -
J: TRBJ2-5
V: TRBV14

DNA: TGTGCCAGCAGCTGGGGACAGGGCAACACCGGGGAGCTGTTTTTT
CDR3: CASSWGQGNTGELFF
size: -
length: 15
D: TRBD1
J: TRBJ2-2
V: TRBV7-3

DNA: TGTGCCAGCAGCTTAGTGTATGCCAGACAAGAGACCCAGTACTTC
CDR3: CASSLVYARQETQYF
size: once
length: 15
D: -
J: TRBJ2-5
V: TRBV7-3

DNA: TGTGCCAGCAGCTCTCAGGGATTCAACGAGCAGTACTTC
CDR3: CASSSQGFNEQYF
size: -
length: 13
D: -
J: TRBJ2-7
V: TRBV27

DNA: TGTGCCAGCACCCCAGGAACCCTGAACACTGAAGCTTTCTTT
CDR3: CASTPGTLNTEAFF
size: -
length: 14
D: -
J: TRBJ1-1
V: TRBV6-5

DNA: TGTGCCAGCAGTTACAGTGAGGAGACCCAGTACTTC
CDR3: CASSYSEETQYF
size: -
length: 12
D: -
J: TRBJ2-5
V: TRBV6-5

DNA: TGTGCCAGCAGTTTCCCCCTGACCTACGAGCAGTACTTC
CDR3: CASSFPLTYEQYF
size: -
length: 13
D: -
J: TRBJ2-7
V: TRBV28

DNA: TGTGCCAGCAGCTTAGGGGGGACGCTGATGAACACTGAAGCTTTCTTT
CDR3: CASSLGGTLMNTEAFF
size: -
length: 16
D: -
J: TRBJ1-1
V: TRBV11-2

DNA: TGTGCCTGTCAGGGGGCTGACTATGGCTACACCTTC
CDR3: CACQGADYGYTF
size: -
length: 12
D: TRBD1
J: TRBJ1-2
V: TRBV30

DNA: TGTGCCAGCAGCTTAGCTACTAGCGGCACAGATACGCAGTATTTT
CDR3: CASSLATSGTDTQYF
size: -
length: 15
D: TRBD2
J: TRBJ2-3
V: TRBV11-2

DNA: TGTGCCAGCAGTGGCCCCCCAGATCAGCCCCAGCATTTT
CDR3: CASSGPPDQPQHF
size: -
length: 13
D: -
J: TRBJ1-5
V: TRBV2

DNA: TGTGCCAGCAGCGCAATCACCGGGGAGCTGTTTTTT
CDR3: CASSAITGELFF
size: -
length: 12
D: -
J: TRBJ2-2
V: TRBV7-6

DNA: TGTGCCAGCAGTTCGGGGACCATACACGAGCAGTACTTC
CDR3: CASSSGTIHEQYF
size: -
length: 13
D: -
J: TRBJ2-7
V: TRBV28

DNA: TGTGCCAGCAGCTTACGAGCCGCGGACAGGGTACACCAAGAGACCCAGTACTTC
CDR3: CASSLRAADRVHQETQYF
size: -
length: 18
D: TRBD1
J: TRBJ2-5
V: TRBV7-8

DNA: TGTGCCAGCAGCCAGACAGGGGGTTCGGGTGAGCAGTACTTC
CDR3: CASSQTGGSGEQYF
size: -
length: 14
D: TRBD1
J: TRBJ2-7
V: TRBV11-3

DNA: TGTGCCAGCAGCGGGACAGGGGCATCCTACGAGCAGTACTTC
CDR3: CASSGTGASYEQYF
size: once
length: 14
D: TRBD1
J: TRBJ2-7
V: TRBV5-6

DNA: TGTGCCAGCATGAGACCAGGGAGTAACTATGGCTACACCTTC
CDR3: CASMRPGSNYGYTF
size: few
length: 14
D: -
J: TRBJ1-2
V: TRBV5-4

DNA: TGTGCCAGCAGGTTTGAAAGCTCCTACAATGAGCAGTTCTTC
CDR3: CASRFESSYNEQFF
size: -
length: 14
D: -
J: TRBJ2-1
V: TRBV27

DNA: TGTGCCAGCAGCTTGATCCCGGCCCCTCCCGGGGAGCTGTTTTTT
CDR3: CASSLIPAPPGELFF
size: -
length: 15
D: -
J: TRBJ2-2
V: TRBV7-3

DNA: TGTGCCAGCAGCCCGTATACTAGCGGGAGTTTCTACGAGCAGTACTTC
CDR3: CASSPYTSGSFYEQYF
size: -
length: 16
D: TRBD2
J: TRBJ2-7
V: TRBV14

DNA: TGTGCCAGCAGGGGGGACAGGGTTTGGGATCAGCCCCAGCATTTT
CDR3: CASRGDRVWDQPQHF
size: -
length: 15
D: TRBD1
J: TRBJ1-5
V: TRBV6-1

DNA: TGTGCCAGCAGCTTAGCGCTGAGCCGGTTCTTC
CDR3: CASSLALSRFF
size: -
length: 11
D: -
J: TRBJ2-1
V: TRBV7-2

DNA: TGTGCCAGCAGAGTTGATCGCACAGGGACAGGGCCGAGCACCGGGGAGCTGTTTTTT
CDR3: CASRVDRTGTGPSTGELFF
size: -
length: 19
D: TRBD1
J: TRBJ2-2
V: TRBV28

DNA: TGTGCCAGCAGCTTAGGTCGGGGGGCGAGTATTGCAACTAATGAAAAACTGTTTTTT
CDR3: CASSLGRGASIATNEKLFF
size: once
length: 19
D: -
J: TRBJ1-4
V: TRBV11-2

DNA: TGTGCCAGCAGTCCCCCGGGACTAGCGGCCACAGATACGCAGTATTTT
CDR3: CASSPPGLAATDTQYF
size: -
length: 16
D: TRBD2
J: TRBJ2-3
V: TRBV28

DNA: TGTGCCAGCAGTTACACTAGTAATACGCAGTATTTT
CDR3: CASSYTSNTQYF
size: -
length: 12
D: -
J: TRBJ2-3
V: TRBV28

DNA: TGTGCCAGCAGTCCGGGAGGTCGCACTGAAGCTTTCTTT
CDR3: CASSPGGRTEAFF
size: -
length: 13
D: -
J: TRBJ1-1
V: TRBV5-5

DNA: TGTGCCAGCAGGCCCCAGGGGCCAATCTCTGGGGCCAACGTCCTGACTTTC
CDR3: CASRPQGPISGANVLTF
size: -
length: 17
D: -
J: TRBJ2-6
V: TRBV7-3

DNA: TGTGCCAGCTCATTCAGTAGCAATCAGCCCCAGCATTTT
CDR3: CASSFSSNQPQHF
size: -
length: 13
D: -
J: TRBJ1-5
V: TRBV18

DNA: TGTGCCAGCGGGGGCGGGAGCCGAGAGACCCAGTACTTC
CDR3: CASGGGSRETQYF
size: -
length: 13
D: -
J: TRBJ2-5
V: TRBV28

DNA: TGTGCCAGCTCACCGCCTCAGAGCGCCCGGGGAGAGCAGTACTTC
CDR3: CASSPPQSARGEQYF
size: few
length: 15
D: -
J: TRBJ2-7
V: TRBV18

DNA: TGTGCCAGCAGCGTACCGACTAGTTACGAGCAGTACTTC
CDR3: CASSVPTSYEQYF
size: -
length: 13
D: -
J: TRBJ2-7
V: TRBV9

DNA: TGTGCCAGCAGCGACTCGTTGGGGGAAGAGACCCAGTACTTC
CDR3: CASSDSLGEETQYF
size: -
length: 14
D: -
J: TRBJ2-5
V: TRBV9

DNA: TGTGCCAGCACCATCAGCACCTACGAGCAGTACTTC
CDR3: CASTISTYEQYF
size: few
length: 12
D: -
J: TRBJ2-7
V: TRBV6-1

DNA: TGTGCCAGCAGCTTAGAATCGGGGCACGAGCAGTACTTC
CDR3: CASSLESGHEQYF
size: -
length: 13
D: -
J: TRBJ2-7
V: TRBV11-3

DNA: TGTGCCAGCAGTTTTTCCCACGCCGGGGAAATCTATGGCTACACCTTC
CDR3: CASSFSHAGEIYGYTF
size: once
length: 16
D: -
J: TRBJ1-2
V: TRBV28

DNA: TGTGCCATCAGTGAGGGGCCGAACTCTGGGGCCAACGTCCTGACTTTC
CDR3: CAISEGPNSGANVLTF
size: -
length: 16
D: -
J: TRBJ2-6
V: TRBV10-3

DNA: TGTGCCAGCAGCCCCGCGGGCCAAGAGACCCAGTACTTC
CDR3: CASSPAGQETQYF
size: -
length: 13
D: -
J: TRBJ2-5
V: TRBV28

DNA: TGTGCCAGCAGTGAAACGACAGACCAAGAGACCCAGTACTTC
CDR3: CASSETTDQETQYF
size: -
length: 14
D: -
J: TRBJ2-5
V: TRBV2

DNA: TGTGCCAGCTCACCAGCCCTAGCGGGAGTAGAGACCCAGTACTTC
CDR3: CASSPALAGVETQYF
size: -
length: 15
D: TRBD2
J: TRBJ2-5
V: TRBV18

DNA: TGTGCCAGCACCCGGGAGGGAGCTAACTATGGCTACACCTTC
CDR3: CASTREGANYGYTF
size: -
length: 14
D: -
J: TRBJ1-2
V: TRBV6-1

DNA: TGTGCCAGCAGCTTCCGGGACAGGGGGTACGAGCAGTACTTC
CDR3: CASSFRDRGYEQYF
size: -
length: 14
D: TRBD1
J: TRBJ2-7
V: TRBV7-9